The 5 T cell receptor beta chains below come from one sample, sequenced in a study of control samples from healthy donors and cancer patients. Here immunoSEQ multiplex PCR was the method, and the copy in TCRdb shows in-frame clones only, minus some. The sample contains approximately 170,000 clones, about 92% of which appear only once. The source material was blood. The receptors derive from a man aged 25 to 40 in good health.

This clone was seen a single time. This sequence joins TRBV5-6 and TRBJ2-5, with 10 positions matching TRBD1. This CDR3 region has 16 residues. With 0 bases clipped from V and 8 bases from J, the junction kept 10 bases outside the gene matches. Germline V gene sequence: CDR1 SGHDT, CDR2 YYEEEE. CDR3 region: CASSLDAGTGAATQYF. CDR3 nucleotides: TGTGCCAGCAGCTTGGACGCCGGGACAGGGGCCGCTACCCAGTACTTC.

Comment on this clone: The same CDR3 also results from other DNA sequences found in this sample. The chain combines TRBV30 with TRBJ1-5; D remains ambiguous. The CDR3 contains 13 residues. The V and J ends lost 0 bases and 4 bases respectively, with 7 bases between them. Germline CDR1 reads GTSNPN; CDR2 reads SVGIG (reference sequence). CDR3 amino acids: CAWSVRGNQPQHF. The DNA for the CDR3 is TGTGCCTGGAGTGTACGGGGAAATCAGCCCCAGCATTTT.

V usage is TRBV7-2 and J usage is TRBJ2-3, with D perhaps assigned TRBD1 or TRBD2 (6 bases each). CDR3 length: 16 amino acids. Trimming left V 6 bases short and J 4 bases short, with 20 bases between. Germline loops: CDR1 SGHTA, CDR2 FQGNSA. The CDR3 nucleotides are TGTGCCAGCAGTCGGTTTGGGGACACGGGGGCAGATACGCAGTATTTT. It translates to CASSRFGDTGADTQYF.

The chain joins TRBV18 to TRBJ1-5; tentatively, D is TRBD1 (5 bases). Germline V gene lookup returns CDR1 KGHSH and CDR2 LQKENI. The CDR3 loop spans 13 amino acids. The CDR3 DNA follows: TGTGCGTCGTCCCGAGGGACCAATCAGCCCCAGCATTTT. Its translation: CASSRGTNQPQHF.

The rearrangement joins TRBV15 to TRBJ2-2; 7 bases fit TRBD1. The CDR3 covers 16 residues. V was clipped by 5 bases and J by 1 base; unmatched bases: 7. Germline V CDR1 and CDR2: LNHNV, YYDKDF (reference sequence). The CDR3 DNA follows: TGTGCCACCAGCCCAAGACAGGGATGGAACACCGGGGAGCTGTTTTTT. It codes for CATSPRQGWNTGELFF.